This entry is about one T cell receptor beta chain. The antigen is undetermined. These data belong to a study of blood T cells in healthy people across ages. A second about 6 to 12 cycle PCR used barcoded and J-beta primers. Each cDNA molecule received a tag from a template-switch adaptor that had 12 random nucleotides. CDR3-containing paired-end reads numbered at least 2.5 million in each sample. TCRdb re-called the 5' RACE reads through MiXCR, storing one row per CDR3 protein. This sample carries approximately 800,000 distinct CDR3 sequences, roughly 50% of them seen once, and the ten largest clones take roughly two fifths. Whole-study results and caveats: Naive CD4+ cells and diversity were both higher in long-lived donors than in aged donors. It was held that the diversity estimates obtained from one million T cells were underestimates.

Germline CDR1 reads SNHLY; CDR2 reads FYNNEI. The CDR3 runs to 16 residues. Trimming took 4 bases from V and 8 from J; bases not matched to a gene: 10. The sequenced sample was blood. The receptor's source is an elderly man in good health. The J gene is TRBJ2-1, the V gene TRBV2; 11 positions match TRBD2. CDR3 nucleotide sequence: TGTGCCAGCAGTGTCTGGGCTAGCGGGAGGAACGATGAGCAGTTCTTC. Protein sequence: CASSVWASGRNDEQFF.